The rows below give T cell receptor beta chains drawn from one sample of a study of technical replicates of blood from a handful of donors. Profiled with immunoSEQ multiplex PCR; TCRdb holds only in-frame clones, not every one. This sample has more than 80,000 clones, with approximately 97% found just once. The sequenced sample consisted of T cells isolated from PBMCs. These receptor sequences come from a human donor in good health. CDR3s include the opening cysteine and the closing phenylalanine or tryptophan. The D gene is left open where the match is weak. Some rows mark clone size as missing; the rest say once, few, many or name a class of expanded clone.

TRBV14,-,TRBJ2-1,TRBD1,CASSQEFGTGVFSSYNEQFF,TGTGCCAGCAGCCAAGAATTTGGGACAGGGGTTTTCAGCTCCTACAATGAGCAGTTCTTC
TRBV6-6,-,TRBJ2-1,-,CASSRQLFNEQFF,TGTGCCAGCTCGAGGCAGCTTTTCAATGAGCAGTTCTTC
TRBV28,-,TRBJ2-1,TRBD2,CASTVTLAGVNEQFF,TGTGCCAGCACCGTGACACTAGCGGGAGTGAATGAGCAGTTCTTC
TRBV15,once,TRBJ1-2,TRBD1,CATSGIGTDIVNYGYTF,TGTGCCACCAGCGGAATAGGGACAGATATCGTTAACTATGGCTACACCTTC
TRBV4-3,-,TRBJ2-1,-,CASSQESGPYNEQFF,TGCGCCAGCAGCCAAGAGAGCGGGCCCTACAATGAGCAGTTCTTC
TRBV6-5,-,TRBJ1-3,-,CASSSGPAGNTIYF,TGTGCCAGCAGTTCAGGGCCTGCTGGAAACACCATATATTTT
TRBV27,-,TRBJ2-2,-,CASSPIGANTGELFF,TGTGCCAGCAGCCCGATCGGGGCGAACACCGGGGAGCTGTTTTTT
TRBV30,once,TRBJ2-2,-,CAWSIGTSTGELFF,TGTGCCTGGAGTATCGGGACTTCTACCGGGGAGCTGTTTTTT
TRBV7-3,once,TRBJ2-3,-,CASSLNGDTQYF,TGTGCCAGCAGCTTAAACGGTGATACGCAGTATTTT
TRBV30,-,TRBJ2-7,TRBD1,CAWAGTGSLRGEYF,TGTGCCTGGGCCGGGACAGGGTCCCTAAGGGGGGAATACTTC
TRBV28,-,TRBJ2-7,-,CASSFPTGSQFAGSYYEQYF,TGTGCCAGCAGTTTCCCGACAGGGAGTCAATTCGCGGGAAGCTACTACGAGCAGTACTTC
TRBV2,-,TRBJ2-1,TRBD2,CASRQRLFAGDKNEQFF,TGTGCCAGCAGGCAGAGACTTTTTGCGGGAGATAAGAATGAGCAGTTCTTC
TRBV27,-,TRBJ2-1,-,CASSLRVYNEQFF,TGTGCCAGCAGTTTACGGGTCTACAATGAGCAGTTCTTC
TRBV9,-,TRBJ2-1,TRBD2,CASSRGTSGINEQFF,TGTGCCAGCAGCCGGGGGACTAGCGGAATCAATGAGCAGTTCTTC
TRBV19,-,TRBJ2-1,TRBD2,CASSLDSGIIEQFF,TGTGCCAGTAGTCTTGATAGCGGGATAATCGAGCAGTTCTTC
TRBV6-1,once,TRBJ2-1,TRBD2,CASSPNSGIGNEQFF,TGTGCCAGCAGTCCAAACAGCGGGATCGGTAATGAGCAGTTCTTC
TRBV25-1,-,TRBJ2-5,-,CARRKQGWEETQYF,TGTGCCAGACGAAAACAGGGATGGGAGGAGACCCAGTACTTC
TRBV6-1,-,TRBJ2-3,-,CASSDWSVDTQYF,TGTGCCAGCAGTGATTGGTCAGTGGATACGCAGTATTTT
TRBV5-1,once,TRBJ1-1,TRBD1,CASSLTGGATEAFF,TGCGCCAGCAGCTTGACAGGGGGCGCAACTGAAGCTTTCTTT
TRBV6-1,-,TRBJ2-5,-,CASSRTAEETQYF,TGTGCCAGCAGTAGGACAGCTGAAGAGACCCAGTACTTC
TRBV9,once,TRBJ1-1,-,CASSVAPNTEAFF,TGTGCCAGCAGCGTAGCCCCAAACACTGAAGCTTTCTTT
TRBV5-1,-,TRBJ2-6,-,CASSLSGYASGANVLTF,TGCGCCAGCAGTTTGAGCGGGTATGCCTCTGGGGCCAACGTCCTGACTTTC
TRBV25-1,-,TRBJ2-7,-,CASSEQGRDEQYF,TGTGCCAGCAGTGAACAGGGGCGGGACGAGCAGTACTTC
TRBV13,-,TRBJ2-7,-,CASSRGGGEQYF,TGTGCCAGCAGCCGAGGGGGTGGGGAGCAGTACTTC
TRBV7-2,once,TRBJ2-5,-,CASSFGKGVETQYF,TGTGCCAGCAGCTTTGGAAAAGGGGTAGAGACCCAGTACTTC
TRBV15,-,TRBJ2-1,TRBD2,CATSTSGRRGEQFF,TGTGCCACCAGCACTAGCGGGAGAAGGGGTGAGCAGTTCTTC
TRBV7-9,-,TRBJ2-7,TRBD2,CASSLTTSGTVDEQYF,TGTGCCAGCAGCTTAACGACTAGCGGGACAGTCGACGAGCAGTACTTC
TRBV9,-,TRBJ2-3,-,CASSVDSGTDTQYF,TGTGCCAGCAGCGTAGATAGCGGCACAGATACGCAGTATTTT
TRBV2,once,TRBJ1-3,-,CASSLLTHSGNTIYF,TGTGCCAGCAGTTTGTTGACTCACTCTGGAAACACCATATATTTT
TRBV4-3,-,TRBJ2-3,-,CASSSDRTVLSTDTQYF,TGCGCCAGCAGCTCAGACAGGACAGTCTTAAGCACAGATACGCAGTATTTT
TRBV6-5,-,TRBJ2-1,-,CASSQASSYYNEQFF,TGTGCCAGCAGCCAGGCGTCTAGCTACTACAATGAGCAGTTCTTC
TRBV19,-,TRBJ1-2,-,CASRALESSYGYTF,TGTGCCAGTAGAGCCCTTGAGTCTAGTTATGGCTACACCTTC
TRBV2,-,TRBJ2-7,-,CASHTGPTVNEQYF,TGTGCCAGCCATACCGGGCCGACAGTCAACGAGCAGTACTTC
TRBV27,-,TRBJ1-2,-,CASSPGHPNYGYTF,TGTGCCAGCAGCCCGGGACACCCTAACTATGGCTACACCTTC
TRBV19,-,TRBJ2-7,-,CASSWRGSYEQYF,TGTGCCAGTTCCTGGCGGGGCTCCTACGAGCAGTACTTC
TRBV5-1,-,TRBJ1-5,TRBD1,CASSLTGVQPQHF,TGCGCCAGCAGCTTGACAGGGGTTCAGCCCCAGCATTTT
TRBV27,-,TRBJ1-2,TRBD1,CASSVGTGGHKGYTF,TGTGCCAGCAGCGTCGGGACAGGGGGCCATAAGGGCTACACCTTC
TRBV7-2,once,TRBJ1-1,-,CASSSGPEAFF,TGTGCCAGCAGTTCAGGTCCTGAAGCTTTCTTT
TRBV9,-,TRBJ2-1,TRBD2,CASSVGSGRLNNEQFF,TGTGCCAGCAGCGTAGGGAGCGGGAGGTTGAACAATGAGCAGTTCTTC
TRBV10-3,-,TRBJ2-5,-,CAISETEETQYF,TGTGCCATCAGTGAAACAGAAGAGACCCAGTACTTC
TRBV2,-,TRBJ1-5,-,CASSEFIRGNQPQHF,TGTGCCAGCAGTGAATTTATCAGGGGCAATCAGCCCCAGCATTTT
TRBV4-1,-,TRBJ2-3,TRBD2,CASSQGPSGSTDTQYF,TGCGCCAGCAGCCAAGGACCTAGCGGGTCCACAGATACGCAGTATTTT
TRBV29-1,-,TRBJ2-7,TRBD2,CSVGETSGTNEQYF,TGCAGCGTGGGGGAGACTAGCGGGACAAACGAGCAGTACTTC
TRBV19,-,TRBJ2-7,-,CASSETRLLYEQYF,TGTGCCAGTAGTGAGACCAGGCTACTTTACGAGCAGTACTTC
TRBV30,-,TRBJ2-1,TRBD2,CAWSASSGFNEQFF,TGTGCCTGGAGTGCGAGTAGCGGGTTCAATGAGCAGTTCTTC
TRBV12-5,-,TRBJ2-7,-,CAGTGTNSYEQYF,TGTGCTGGCACCGGGACAAATTCCTACGAGCAGTACTTC
TRBV14,-,TRBJ2-1,TRBD1,CASSQTTGISEQFF,TGTGCCAGCAGCCAAACGACAGGGATAAGCGAGCAGTTCTTC
TRBV27,-,TRBJ2-1,TRBD1,CASSFDRGNEQFF,TGTGCCAGCAGTTTCGACAGGGGTAATGAGCAGTTCTTC
TRBV14,-,TRBJ2-7,-,CASSLRHSSIYEQYF,TGTGCCAGCAGCCTACGACATTCCTCGATCTACGAGCAGTACTTC
TRBV9,-,TRBJ1-1,-,CASSVGGSMNTEAFF,TGTGCCAGCAGCGTCGGGGGTAGCATGAACACTGAAGCTTTCTTT
TRBV9,-,TRBJ2-4,-,CASSVDGSFDIQYF,TGTGCCAGCAGCGTAGACGGGAGCTTTGACATTCAGTACTTC
TRBV23-1,-,TRBJ2-5,TRBD1,CASTLLGTGEETQYF,TGCGCCAGCACCCTTCTAGGGACAGGGGAAGAGACCCAGTACTTC
TRBV5-5,-,TRBJ2-7,TRBD1,CASSPRQGTYEQYF,TGTGCCAGCAGCCCGAGACAGGGTACCTACGAGCAGTACTTC
TRBV15,once,TRBJ2-7,-,CATSRGELEHWQYF,TGTGCCACCAGCAGAGGGGAGCTTGAGCATTGGCAGTACTTC
TRBV28,-,TRBJ1-1,-,CASSPPGDTEAFF,TGTGCCAGCAGTCCCCCGGGGGACACTGAAGCTTTCTTT
TRBV7-9,once,TRBJ2-7,-,CASSLGTYEQYF,TGTGCCAGCAGCTTAGGAACTTACGAGCAGTACTTC